This T cell receptor beta chain comes out of a study of blood T cells in healthy people across ages. Overall study results and limits: Naive T cell percentage and TCR beta diversity correlated strongly.

Comments on this clonotype: No antigen is known for it.

Then a second PCR, running about 7 to 11 cycles, was carried out with a sample-barcoded 5' primer and a J-beta primer mix. Per-sample output comprised a minimum of 2.5 million paired-end reads containing CDR3. Via MiXCR, TCRdb re-called the 5' RACE reads, giving one row per CDR3 protein. The sample lists some 700,000 distinct CDR3 sequences; more than 40% were seen once. V was cut by 3 bases and J by 3 bases, with 8 bases left in between. The germline V gene has CDR1 MNHEY and CDR2 SVGEGT. CDR3 length: 13 amino acids. The sequence was collected from a woman aged 55-70 years in good health. Source material: blood. This chain joins TRBV6-2 or TRBV6-3 and TRBJ1-1, with a tentative D call TRBD1 (5 bases). CDR3 in DNA: TGTGCCAGCAGTTATGGGGGGGACACTGAAGCTTTCTTT. Protein product: CASSYGGDTEAFF.